The 5 T cell receptor beta chains in this list originate from one sample, sequenced in a study of tumor-infiltrating lymphocytes in primary liver carcinoma. Between about 18 and 33 mg of unsorted bulk tissue served as the source from which RNA and DNA were co-extracted. Making TCR beta cDNA involved approximately 0.5 ug total RNA and a constant-region primer. The TCR beta library was amplified through three nested multiplex PCR rounds in a modified ARM-PCR procedure. The opening two PCR rounds, 10 cycles each, paired TRBV1-TRBV30 forward primers with a C-beta reverse primer. In TCRdb, the multiplex PCR reads were re-called with MiXCR into one record per CDR3 protein. The data contain about 99,000 distinct CDR3 sequences, around three quarters of them singletons. Sequencing used liver tumor tissue from sampling region 5. The subset denotes: tumor region T5, tumor centre. The receptors stem from a woman aged 55-69 years with primary liver carcinoma and hepatitis B virus infection.

This clonotype has only one observation. A junction boundary mismatches the germline segment, possibly from a read error. The chain joins TRBV11-2 to TRBJ2-3, with D hard to call. Germline values: CDR1 SGHAT, CDR2 FQNNGV. There are 11 residues in the CDR3. Written as DNA, the CDR3 is TGTGCCACCAGCTTAGCTGATACGCAGTATTTT. It codes for CATSLADTQYF. Filled out from reference TRBV11-2 and TRBJ2-3, the complete variable domain reads EAGVAQSPRYKIIEKRQSVAFWCNPISGHATLYWYQQILGQGPKLLIQFQNNGVVDDSQLPKDRFSAERLKGVDSTLKIQPAKLEDSAVYLCATSLADTQYFGPGTRLTVL.

Regarding this clonotype: A read error may account for a junction end that differs from germline. The rearrangement uses TRBV6-5 and TRBJ1-2; D uncertain. CDR1 MNHEY and CDR2 SVGAGI come from the germline V gene. The CDR3 spans 12 residues. The CDR3 DNA reads as TGTGCATGTTCGATCGGACCTGATTTGTTTCTCTTC. This codes for CACSIGPDLFLF.

As concerns this clonotype: A junction end diverges from the germline sequence, so it may reflect a read error. The chain carries TRBV6-6 and TRBJ2-2, with TRBD2 matching 8 bases. From germline, CDR1 is MNHNY and CDR2 SVGAGI (reference sequence). The CDR3 is made up of 16 amino acids. CDR3 bases: TGTGTCAGCAGTCACCCAGCGGGAGAGAGCACCGGGGAGCTGTTTTTT. Residues: CVSSHPAGESTGELFF.

Turning to this clonotype: At one end the junction does not follow the germline gene, possibly because of a read error. The chain has TRBV30 and TRBJ1-2; TRBD1 might be the D (6 bases). The CDR3 totals 15 residues. The germline CDR1 and CDR2 sequences are GTSNPN and SVGIG (reference sequence). This CDR3 reads CAWAPIIQGYYGHTF. The CDR3, as DNA: TGTGCCTGGGCCCCCATCATACAGGGCTACTATGGCCACACCTTC. Drawing the rest from reference TRBV30 and TRBJ1-2, the complete variable domain is SQTIHQWPATLVQPVGSPLSLECTVEGTSNPNLYWYRQAAGRGLQLLFYSVGIGQISSEVPQNLSASRPQDRQFILSSKKLLLSDSGFYLCAWAPIIQGYYGHTFGSGTRLTVV.

V and J are TRBV11-1 and TRBJ2-1, with TRBD2 matching over 11 bases. V shed 5 bases, J shed 8 bases, and the junction held 14 bases outside the gene matches. CDR1 is SGHAT, CDR2 FQDESV, per germline (reference sequence). The CDR3 is 17 amino acids. CDR3 sequence (DNA): TGTGCCAGCAGCACCATTATAGCGGGAGGGCCGATCCATGAGCAGTTCTTC. It is translated as CASSTIIAGGPIHEQFF.